The source of this T cell receptor (beta chain) is a study of blood T cell repertoires in COVID-19. The count of this clone is one. Germline V CDR1 and CDR2: SEHNR, FQNEAQ (reference sequence). The V end was cut by 2 bases, the J end by 6 bases, with 13 bases between. The CDR3 covers 14 residues. TCRdb keeps only in-frame clones here, not all; method: immunoSEQ multiplex PCR. The sample carries approximately 210,000 clones, around 80% recorded once. Source material: peripheral blood. The TCR was taken from a human donor in a cohort sampled during active COVID-19. The chain has TRBV7-9 and TRBJ1-2; weak D call: TRBD1 (6 bases). The CDR3 DNA is TGTGCCAGCAGCTTACTGGGGACATCAGATGGCTACACCTTC. Amino acids: CASSLLGTSDGYTF. Supplemented by reference TRBV7-9 and TRBJ1-2, the full variable domain reads DTGVSQNPRHKITKRGQNVTFRCDPISEHNRLYWYRQTLGQGPEFLTYFQNEAQLEKSRLLSDRFSAERPKGSFSTLEIQRTEQGDSAMYLCASSLLGTSDGYTFGSGTRLTVV.